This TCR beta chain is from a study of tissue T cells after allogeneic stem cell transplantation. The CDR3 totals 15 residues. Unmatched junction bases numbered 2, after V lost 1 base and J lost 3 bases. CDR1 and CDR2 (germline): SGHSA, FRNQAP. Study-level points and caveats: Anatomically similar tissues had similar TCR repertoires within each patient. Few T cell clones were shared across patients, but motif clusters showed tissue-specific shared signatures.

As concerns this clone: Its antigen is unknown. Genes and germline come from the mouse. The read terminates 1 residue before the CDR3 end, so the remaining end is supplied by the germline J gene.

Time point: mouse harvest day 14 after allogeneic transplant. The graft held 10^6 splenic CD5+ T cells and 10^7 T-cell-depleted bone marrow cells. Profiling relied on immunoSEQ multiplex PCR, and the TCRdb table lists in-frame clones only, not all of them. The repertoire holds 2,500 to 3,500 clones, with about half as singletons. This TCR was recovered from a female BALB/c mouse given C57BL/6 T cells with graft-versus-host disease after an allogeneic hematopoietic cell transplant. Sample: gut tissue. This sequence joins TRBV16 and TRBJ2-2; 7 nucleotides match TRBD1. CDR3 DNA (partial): TGTGCAAGCAGCTTAGGACAGGGTGACACCGGGCAGCTCTAC. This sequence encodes CASSLGQGDTGQLY. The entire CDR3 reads CASSLGQGDTGQLYF.